What follows are 15 T cell receptor beta chains derived from one specimen sequenced in a study of T cell repertoires in cytomegalovirus infection. Antigens of these TCRs are unknown. TCRdb itself ran the reads through MiXCR, one entry per CDR3 protein. Counted here are fewer than 650,000 distinct CDR3 sequences, under 45% occurring once; the ten biggest clones make up about 48%. The material was cultured PBMCs, obtained from culture after CMV antigen stimulation. These receptors were obtained from a human donor in good health (CMV status not recorded). Some clones in this sample may be carry-over from other donors' samples.

This clonotype was detected only a few times. V gene TRBV7-6 combines with J gene TRBJ1-6, with D possibly being TRBD1 (5 bases). The CDR3 extends over 13 amino acids. V gave up 5 bases and J gave up 10 bases, with 12 bases separating them. Germline V CDR1 and CDR2: SGHVS, FNYEAQ. The CDR3 is CASSGQGASPLHF. As DNA, the CDR3 is TGTGCCAGCAGCGGACAAGGGGCCTCACCCCTCCACTTT.

The chain links TRBV19 to TRBJ1-4, with 7 bases lining up with TRBD1. CDR3 size: 14 residues. With 8 bases clipped from V and 7 bases from J, the junction kept 10 bases outside the gene matches. CDR1 and CDR2 from the germline V gene are LNHDA and SQIVND (reference sequence). The CDR3 DNA follows: TGTGCCAGTCGGCCGGGACAGCGGCGTGAAAAACTGTTTTTT. Translating it yields CASRPGQRREKLFF.

This clonotype was seen a handful of times. The CDR3 DNA reads TGTGCCAGCACTCTGGAACTAGCGGAAACCAATGAGCAGTTCTTC. Translating gives CASTLELAETNEQFF. The chain is built from TRBV2 and TRBJ2-1, with 8 bases identical to TRBD2. The germline V gene has CDR1 SNHLY and CDR2 FYNNEI. CDR3 length equals 15 residues. The trim removed 7 bases at V and 6 bases at J, leaving 11 bases unmatched.

The genes are TRBV20-1 and TRBJ1-3; perhaps TRBD1 as D (6 bases). V was pared by 5 bases and J by 0 bases, with 14 bases between. Germline loops: CDR1 DFQATT, CDR2 SNEGSKA (reference sequence). The CDR3 sequence is 15 residues long. This CDR3 is CSAPEYRVSGNTIYF. The CDR3, as DNA: TGCAGTGCTCCGGAGTACAGGGTCTCTGGAAACACCATATATTTT.

This clonotype came up a few times. The chain employs TRBV4-2 and TRBJ2-1, with 7 positions matching TRBD1. The V gene's germline CDR1 is LGHNA and CDR2 YNFKEQ. The V segment lost 0 bases and the J segment 4 bases; nucleotides outside the gene matches: 6. This CDR3 spans 16 amino acids. The CDR3 spells CASSQDDRVSYNEQFF. CDR3 DNA: TGTGCCAGCAGCCAAGACGACAGGGTTTCGTACAATGAGCAGTTCTTC.

This clonotype was found a few times. The chain links TRBV18 to TRBJ2-5; a possible D gene is TRBD1 (6 bases). V lost 3 bases to trimming and J lost 1 base, with 15 bases between them. The CDR3 covers 16 residues. Germline values: CDR1 KGHSH, CDR2 LQKENI. In DNA, the CDR3 is TGTGCCAGCTCACCTCGGACAGTTCAACCCCAAGAGACCCAGTACTTC. It yields the protein CASSPRTVQPQETQYF.

This chain links TRBV27 with TRBJ2-1, with unresolved D. Trimming took 10 bases from V and 0 from J, leaving 13 bases between them. CDR1 and CDR2 (germline): MNHEY, SMNVEV (reference sequence). The length of the CDR3 is 14 residues. In DNA, the CDR3 is TGTGCCAACCTACGGTACTGCTCCTACAATGAGCAGTTCTTC. Its protein product is CANLRYCSYNEQFF.

This clonotype occurred a few times. One end of the junction is discordant with germline, which a read error may explain. This chain uses TRBV7-2 with TRBJ2-7; 7 bases map to TRBD2. Germline V gene sequence: CDR1 SGHTA, CDR2 FQGNSA. The CDR3 is 12 residues long. The CDR3 region is CASSLRLAPVHF. The CDR3 nucleotides read TGTGCCAGCAGCCTTAGACTAGCACCCGTGCACTTC.

Turning to this clonotype: It may be a read error: a sequence one base away is much more abundant. The J gene is TRBJ1-1, the V gene TRBV10-3; possibly TRBD1 for D (6 bases). This CDR3 is built from 13 residues. Germline assignment: CDR1 ENHRY and CDR2 SYGVKD. V shed 5 bases and J shed 1 base, with 8 bases lying between them. CDR3 loop: CAISKTGNTEAFF. DNA for the CDR3: TGTGCCATCAGTAAGACAGGGAACACTGAAGCTTTCTTT.

There are a few counts of this clonotype. The V gene is TRBV7-8, the J gene TRBJ2-6; D is uncertain. The CDR3 spans 17 residues. V dropped 2 bases and J dropped 3 bases, with 14 bases sitting between them. From germline, CDR1 is SGHVS and CDR2 FQNEAQ. CDR3 bases: TGTGCCAGCAGCTTACGAATCCCGGGCTTTGGGGCCAACGTCCTGACTTTC. This encodes CASSLRIPGFGANVLTF.

The count of this clonotype is one. The chain links TRBV15 to TRBJ2-1; D might be TRBD1 or TRBD2, each matching 6 bases. Germline CDR1 reads LNHNV; CDR2 reads YYDKDF (reference sequence). Trimming shortened V by 8 bases and J by 3 bases, and 14 bases separated the two germline ends. The CDR3 spans 14 residues. The CDR3 region is CATDIGGSYNEQFF. CDR3 bases: TGTGCCACCGATATCGGGGGCAGCTACAATGAGCAGTTCTTC.

The chain links TRBV19 to TRBJ2-3; TRBD2 matches 10 bases. Trimming cost V 1 base and J 6 bases; bases outside gene matches: 1. Germline CDR1 reads LNHDA; CDR2 reads SQIVND (reference sequence). The CDR3 has 14 amino acids. CDR3 residues: CASSIALAGDTQYF. Here the CDR3 DNA reads TGTGCCAGTAGTATAGCACTAGCGGGGGATACGCAGTATTTT.

This clonotype turned up a few times. The V and J genes are TRBV6-6 and TRBJ2-1; D remains ambiguous. The CDR3 has 15 amino acids. V was shortened by 2 bases and J by 2 bases, with 10 bases between the two germline ends. The germline gives CDR1 MNHNY, CDR2 SVGAGI (reference sequence). The CDR3 protein is CASSYPGGAYNEQFF. The CDR3 DNA reads TGTGCCAGCAGTTACCCGGGCGGAGCCTACAATGAGCAGTTCTTC.

This clonotype was found many times. The chain carries TRBV20-1 and TRBJ2-5; 9 bases fit TRBD2. V lost 8 bases, J lost 3 bases, and 1 base stayed unmatched. From germline, CDR1 is DFQATT and CDR2 SNEGSKA (reference sequence). This CDR3 spans 11 amino acids. Here the CDR3 reads CSIAGEETQYF. Here the CDR3 DNA reads TGCAGTATAGCGGGAGAAGAGACCCAGTACTTC.

The chain combines TRBV20-1 with TRBJ2-2; D is undetermined. The V and J ends lost 4 bases and 7 bases respectively, with 7 bases between them. Germline CDR1 reads DFQATT; CDR2 reads SNEGSKA (reference sequence). The CDR3 is 11 residues long. The CDR3 region has the DNA TGCAGTGCTAAAAGTATCGGGGAGCTGTTTTTT. Its protein product is CSAKSIGELFF.